The 8 T cell receptor beta chains below all came from one sample that was sequenced in a study of cytomegalovirus exposure and HLA in healthy donors. PCR primers comprised 60 Vbeta and 13 Jbeta primers. TCRdb's table, derived via immunoSEQ multiplex PCR, lists solely in-frame clones and lacks some. Seen here are 120,000 or so clones, around 80% observed once, and the top ten hold roughly 3.6%. Sequenced input: PBMCs. All receptors come from a young man in good health and CMV-seronegative.

The gene calls are TRBV6-5 and TRBJ1-1, with TRBD1 matching 9 bases. The ends lost 5 bases at V and 1 base at J; junction bases unmatched: 5. This CDR3 is 15 amino acids long. Germline V gene sequence: CDR1 MNHEY, CDR2 SVGAGI. The CDR3 is CASSLGQGGNTEAFF. CDR3 nucleotide sequence: TGTGCCAGCAGTCTGGGACAGGGCGGGAACACTGAAGCTTTCTTT.

This rearrangement joins TRBV6-6 to TRBJ1-6; 8 bases align to TRBD1. Germline CDR1 reads MNHNY; CDR2 reads SVGAGI (reference sequence). The trim removed 11 bases at V and 7 bases at J, leaving 7 bases unmatched. The CDR3 covers 13 residues. In DNA form, the CDR3 reads TGTGCCTCATCGACAGGGGAAAATTCACCCCTCCACTTT. As protein: CASSTGENSPLHF.

The rearrangement joins TRBV30 to TRBJ1-1; weak D call: TRBD1 (5 bases). The germline V gene has CDR1 GTSNPN and CDR2 SVGIG (reference sequence). The germline V and J ends were trimmed by 5 bases and 3 bases, with 10 bases remaining between them. The CDR3 is 12 residues long. The CDR3 reads CAWGPRDTEAFF. CDR3 in DNA: TGTGCCTGGGGCCCCAGGGACACTGAAGCTTTCTTT.

CDR3 in DNA: TGTGCCAGCAGCTTAGCAGGGGAACTCGGTCAGCCCCAGCATTTT. This codes for CASSLAGELGQPQHF. This chain uses TRBV7-9 with TRBJ1-5; TRBD1 might be the D (5 bases). Germline values: CDR1 SEHNR, CDR2 FQNEAQ (reference sequence). V lost 0 bases, J lost 6 bases, and 12 bases lay in between. The CDR3 sequence is 15 residues long.

This clone was counted between two and nine times. The chain recombines TRBV7-9 with TRBJ2-3; 13 bases are shared with TRBD2. The CDR3 contains 16 residues. V dropped 5 bases and J dropped 6; count of bases not matched to a gene: 8. Germline V gives CDR1 SEHNR, CDR2 FQNEAQ (reference sequence). DNA for the CDR3: TGTGCCAGCAGCCTCGGGACTAGCGGGGTTAGCGATACGCAGTATTTT. Amino acids: CASSLGTSGVSDTQYF.

This clone was detected only once. The J gene is TRBJ1-1, the V gene TRBV6-5; a possible D gene is TRBD1 (6 bases). The germline gives CDR1 MNHEY, CDR2 SVGAGI. The V end lost 6 bases, the J end lost 2 bases, and 10 bases lay between the germline ends. CDR3 length: 13 amino acids. CDR3 sequence (DNA): TGTGCCAGCAGAACAGGGCTAAACACTGAAGCTTTCTTT. This encodes CASRTGLNTEAFF.

As DNA, the CDR3 is TGTGCCAGCAGTTGGACTAGCGGACGCTACGAGCAGTACTTC. Its translation is CASSWTSGRYEQYF. V usage is TRBV27 and J usage is TRBJ2-5, with 10 nucleotides matching TRBD2. The J call could be wrong; TRBJ2-7 is a better fit for the DNA end. Germline values: CDR1 MNHEY, CDR2 SMNVEV (reference sequence). This CDR3 is 14 amino acids long.

The chain has TRBV9 and TRBJ2-7; TRBD1 aligns across 10 bases. CDR1 is SGDLS, CDR2 YYNGEE, per germline. This CDR3 has 15 amino acids. Trimming cost V 1 base and J 2 bases; bases outside gene matches: 3. The CDR3 spells CASSVYGTGAYEQYF. CDR3 in DNA: TGTGCCAGCAGCGTATACGGGACAGGGGCCTACGAGCAGTACTTC.